The 12 T cell receptor beta chains below were found in one sample sequenced in a study of Tregs in tolerant kidney transplant recipients. Using immunoSEQ multiplex PCR, the repertoire was profiled, and TCRdb retains in-frame clones only, with some absent. Counted here are about 73,000 clones, 80% to 95% occurring once; the ten biggest clones make up about 0.3%. Sequenced here: Tregs from blood, sampled before the transplant. The receptors were sampled from a human donor who received a combined kidney and bone marrow transplant.

The rearrangement uses TRBV11-3 and TRBJ2-2, with 12 bases aligning to TRBD2. The germline CDR1 and CDR2 sequences are SGHNT and YENEEA. The CDR3 spans 15 residues. J gave up 5 bases and V 5 bases, and 3 bases lay outside the gene matches. CDR3: CASSPGTSGTGELFF. The CDR3 DNA reads TGTGCCAGCAGCCCCGGGACTAGCGGGACCGGGGAGCTGTTTTTT.

V gene TRBV5-1 combines with J gene TRBJ2-1, with 9 bases that match TRBD1. Germline assignment: CDR1 SGHRS and CDR2 YFSETQ. Losses at the gene ends were 4 bases for V and 1 base for J; bases not matched to a gene: 3. This CDR3 spans 15 amino acids. In DNA form, the CDR3 reads TGCGCCAGCAGCCCAGGGACAGGGTCCTACAATGAGCAGTTCTTC. Amino acids: CASSPGTGSYNEQFF.

The chain couples TRBV5-6 to TRBJ1-2; maybe TRBD1 (6 bases). Per the germline V gene, CDR1 is SGHDT and CDR2 is YYEEEE. Between the trimmed V and J ends, which lost 1 base and 6 bases, there was a span of 16 bases. CDR3 size: 15 residues. Written as DNA, the CDR3 is TGTGCCAGCAGCTTGCAGGTGACAGGAAGGCATGGCTACACCTTC. Translated, it gives CASSLQVTGRHGYTF.

The V gene is TRBV5-1, the J gene TRBJ2-7, with 10 bases fitting TRBD2. This CDR3 is built from 14 residues. CDR1 and CDR2 from the germline V gene are SGHRS and YFSETQ. The J segment lost 5 bases and the V segment lost 3 bases, leaving 5 bases of the junction unmatched. The CDR3 sequence is CASSSGLAPDEQYF. CDR3 sequence (DNA): TGCGCCAGCAGCTCGGGACTAGCGCCAGACGAGCAGTACTTC.

V usage is TRBV7-8 and J usage is TRBJ2-7, with 10 bases that match TRBD2. The trim removed 5 bases at V and 8 bases at J, leaving 15 bases unmatched. There are 16 residues in the CDR3. From germline, CDR1 is SGHVS and CDR2 FQNEAQ. The CDR3 bases are TGTGCCAGCAGCCCAGCCTGGGAACTAGCGGGAATAAAGCAGTACTTC. Amino acids: CASSPAWELAGIKQYF.

The chain employs TRBV2 and TRBJ2-6; no clear D gene. V was trimmed by 4 bases and J by 0 bases, leaving 4 bases between them. Germline assignment: CDR1 SNHLY and CDR2 FYNNEI. The CDR3 covers 14 residues. The CDR3 bases are TGTGCCAGCAGTGGCGTCTCTGGGGCCAACGTCCTGACTTTC. Translation: CASSGVSGANVLTF. The full variable domain, with the rest looked up from reference TRBV2 and TRBJ2-6, is EPEVTQTPSHQVTQMGQEVILRCVPISNHLYFYWYRQILGQKVEFLVSFYNNEISEKSEIFDDQFSVERPDGSNFTLKIRSTKLEDSAMYFCASSGVSGANVLTFGAGSRLTVL.

The chain employs TRBV4-2 and TRBJ2-1; TRBD2 matches at 11 bases. This CDR3 is 17 amino acids long. J lost 6 bases, V lost 0 bases, and 7 bases had no gene match. Germline CDR1 LGHNA, CDR2 YNFKEQ. CDR3 coding DNA: TGTGCCAGCAGCCAAGATCGGGGACTAGCGGTTTCCAATGAGCAGTTCTTC. This codes for CASSQDRGLAVSNEQFF.

The chain links TRBV28 to TRBJ1-2; D perhaps matches TRBD1 (5 bases). The CDR3 is made up of 14 amino acids. V was shortened by 2 bases and J by 7 bases, with 14 bases between the two germline ends. Per germline, CDR1 MDHEN and CDR2 SYDVKM. The CDR3 spells CASSLGGARSGYTF. The CDR3 bases are TGTGCCAGCAGTTTAGGGGGTGCTCGGAGTGGCTACACCTTC.

The chain couples TRBV11-3 to TRBJ2-1; TRBD2 matches 7 bases. CDR3 length: 14 residues. In germline, CDR1 is SGHNT, CDR2 YENEEA. V dropped 1 base and J dropped 6; count of bases not matched to a gene: 3. The CDR3 bases are TGTGCCAGCAGCTTAGTAGGGAGGGGCAATGAGCAGTTCTTC. Its translation is CASSLVGRGNEQFF.

This clone came up once. The chain has TRBV10-3 and TRBJ2-5; tentatively, D is TRBD1 (6 bases). V shed 6 bases and J shed 2 bases, with 13 bases lying between them. This CDR3 comprises 14 residues. Germline V gene sequence: CDR1 ENHRY, CDR2 SYGVKD. The CDR3 here is CAIRATGKQETQYF. The CDR3, as DNA: TGTGCCATCAGGGCGACAGGTAAACAAGAGACCCAGTACTTC.

The chain joins TRBV28 to TRBJ2-3, with TRBD1 matching over 7 bases. V lost 5 bases and J lost 5; bases outside the gene matches: 4. The germline gives CDR1 MDHEN, CDR2 SYDVKM. The CDR3 contains 13 residues. The CDR3 region is CASSAGGIDTQYF. Here the CDR3 DNA reads TGTGCCAGCAGTGCAGGGGGAATAGATACGCAGTATTTT.

V usage is TRBV2 and J usage is TRBJ2-1, with D tentatively TRBD2 (5 bases). V was clipped by 6 bases and J by 5 bases, with 8 bases between them. The CDR3 is made up of 12 amino acids. Germline loops: CDR1 SNHLY, CDR2 FYNNEI. The CDR3 region is CASRDWNNEQFF. The CDR3 DNA sequence: TGTGCCAGCAGGGACTGGAACAATGAGCAGTTCTTC.